This T cell receptor (beta chain) came from a study of cytomegalovirus exposure and HLA in healthy donors (dated by TCRdb to 2015 to 2018). About the study as a whole: In an earlier analysis of 450 to 750 of the donors, 276 Gb of sequence data and some 120 million unique TCR beta sequences from approximately 180 million T cells were reported. An early release covering approximately 600 HLA-typed donors comprised 250 to 350 gigabases of sequencing data and 85 million to 100 million unique TCR sequences. The genetic ancestry cluster associated with self-reported Caucasian donors included over 65% of the roughly 400 genotyped donors. The study aimed to test whether cataloging public T cell receptors could reveal signatures of past pathogen exposure. The study profiled the T cell repertoires of 500 to 800 subjects by immunosequencing and related them to cytomegalovirus serostatus. Along with the approximately 700-subject first cohort, a separate validation cohort of over a hundred different subjects was used. To predict cytomegalovirus infection status, the study brought together high-throughput TCR immunosequencing, statistical association of individual TCRs with disease status, and machine learning. In a later analysis, previously published TCR beta repertoires from several hundred donors were re-analyzed and high-resolution HLA genotyping was added so that TCR occurrence patterns could be studied. Rather than drawing on any new phenotypic data, the later analysis identified candidate immune exposures from TCR beta sequences and the way those sequences occurred across donors. An earlier analysis of nearly 600 of the donors applied high-throughput TCR beta sequencing to assess whether each TCR beta V gene segment acted as functional or pseudogenic. Alongside the repertoire data, information on donor age, sex, ethnicity and CMV serostatus was compiled. Genome-wide SNP genotypes for about 55% of the roughly 670 donors were used in a later genetic analysis, which treated that subset as a discovery cohort. Every discovery cohort repertoire had been produced on one sequencing platform. Class I and class II HLA loci were covered by the typing at four-digit resolution. The number of donors typed differed by locus, with roughly 629-640 for A, B, C, DRB1 and DQB1, over 500 for DQA1, 606 for DPA1, and some 450 for DPB1. Because of strong linkage in the cohort, roughly 5 DR-DQ haplotypes were treated as single units for association and clustering. Among over 350 genotyped donors of the cohort, an average of about 240,000 unique TCR beta nucleotide sequences were sequenced per donor, roughly 20% of them non-productive.

Only one count was recorded for this clone. Which antigen it targets is not known. Per-base qualities were not stored, and no clone one base away is much larger. Sequences MNHEY (CDR1) and SMNVEV (CDR2) are obtained from the germline V gene (reference sequence). The CDR3, cysteine through phenylalanine, is 16 amino acids long. CDR3 DNA only is kept here, 48 bases in frame from base 1. V drops 1 base and J drops 6 bases, leaving 18 bases in between. Results the study describes overall, beyond this receptor: A further reported finding was that TCR beta sequences accurately predicted the HLA-A and HLA-B alleles for most subjects in the first cohort. V-gene and J-gene trimming of TCR beta chains was associated with a missense DCLRE1C variant in a later genetic analysis, and the association was replicated in an independent cohort. Compared with equally common non-associated chains, HLA-associated TCR beta chains in a later analysis were more clonally expanded and had lower generation probabilities. Across donors, most TCR sequences were observed very rarely, whereas some public TCRs were present in many individuals. According to the authors, the approach could potentially be generalized to other disease states and immunological phenotypes. In this cohort, only TCR beta chains were sequenced, and detectable features were limited by the absence of alpha or paired-chain data. HLA typing was unavailable for some donors at each locus, so association tests used only the typed subset. A later genetic analysis reported fewer N-insertions in productive TCRs among donors in an Asian-associated ancestry cluster than the approximately 670-donor mean. Specific HLA alleles were associated with some 15,000 TCR beta sequences at a false discovery rate of 0.05 in a later analysis. In vitro tests confirmed that a few of the cytomegalovirus-associated TCR beta chains recognize cytomegalovirus antigens. In a later analysis, the rate of TCR association differed among HLA loci, with DRB1 alleles having the most associated TCRs and HLA-C alleles having the fewest. The sequencing pipeline was judged likely to have produced a cluster of highly shared sequence variants as a technical artifact. Several of the top co-occurrence clusters appeared to be linked to parvovirus B19, influenza, CMV and Epstein-Barr virus, according to a later analysis. Because counts were too low, around 18 rarely observed V segments, including chromosome 9 orphons, were left out of the earlier analysis of about 620 of the donors. The classifier was reported to diagnose cytomegalovirus status with high specificity and sensitivity in both the original cohort and the validation cohort. The presence/absence analyses assumed that sequencing depth was roughly uniform across donors, and that assumption may not be true. A later analysis found that most CMV-associated TCR beta chains appeared HLA-restricted, with HLA associations seemingly driven largely by CMV exposure. In an earlier analysis of over 550 of the donors, most TCR beta V segments were observed in productive rearrangements about 87% or about 30% of the time, broadly matching IMGT annotations. A total of 150 to 200 TCR beta chains were listed by the study as associated with cytomegalovirus. Immune exposure information for the cohort was limited to CMV serostatus. The 87-base-pair reads could not distinguish some IMGT-functional V segments, including TRBV6-2 and TRBV6-3, so those segments were excluded. Correlated functional status among segregating V segments might be attributable to linkage disequilibrium, but an unknown experimental factor could not be ruled out. Strong co-occurrence of HLA alleles, especially DR and DQ, made assigning TCR associations to individual alleles difficult.

The cohort consisted of hundreds of healthy bone marrow donors. Cohort members were all nominally healthy when sampled, although unrecorded immune exposures were likely present. The donor was CMV seropositive and was included in the group of 300 or so seropositive cohort members. A peripheral blood sample was collected from each donor, and TCR beta sequencing was performed on peripheral blood mononuclear cells. The Qiagen DNeasy Blood Extraction Kit was used to extract genomic DNA from the blood cell samples. The library relied on the immunoSEQ multiplex PCR assay. A mixture of 60 forward primers for TCR Vbeta segments and 13 reverse primers for TCR Jbeta segments was used in the multiplex PCR. The CDR3 region of rearranged TCR beta genes was amplified from genomic DNA with a multiplex PCR assay. The amplified TCR beta libraries were sequenced on the Illumina HiSeq System as 87-base-pair reads. Under the source paper's analysis protocol: A later analysis counted about 76 million unique TCR beta chains across the 700 or so repertoires, and some 11 million of these chains were shared by at least two donors. Raw reads were error-corrected and collapsed into unique sequences with a nearest-neighbor algorithm that merged closely related sequences to remove PCR and sequencing errors. To assign V, D and J gene segments, CDR3 sequences were aligned to IMGT reference sequences. For a sequence to be retained, at least a six-nucleotide match to both a V gene segment and a J gene segment was required. A rearrangement was called productive if the CDR3 had no stop codons and remained in frame with V and J, and every other rearrangement was called non-productive. CDR3 was defined by IMGT convention, running from the second conserved V-encoded cysteine to the conserved J-encoded phenylalanine. The earlier analysis of about 590 of the donors excluded sequences that lacked an unambiguous match to a single V gene segment. An earlier analysis of roughly 590 of the donors called V segments functional above 56.7% productive rearrangements and segregating when the between-donor standard deviation exceeded 5%. A statistical classification framework was developed to diagnose cytomegalovirus status using the catalog of TCR beta chain sequences. V and J gene assignment, in a later analysis, came from comparing TCR nucleotide sequences with IMGT/GENE-DB human TR gene sequences. Using the TCRdist pipeline, a later analysis assigned CDR3 sequences along with most-parsimonious VDJ recombination scenarios. In a later analysis, each TCR beta chain was defined by its CDR3 amino acid sequence together with its V-gene family, and reads without a unique V-gene family were excluded. As a way to deal with suspected cross-contamination and a sequencing artifact, a later analysis dropped approximately 590 nucleotide sequences that were highly shared and had low generation probability. In a later analysis, a clonal expansion index was calculated for each public chain from normalized within-repertoire ranks of inferred template counts. Generation probabilities in a later analysis came from a VDJ recombination model fitted to out-of-frame rearrangements, and those results were checked against IGoR. Hypergeometric tests were used in a later analysis to score TCR-TCR, TCR-HLA and TCR-CMV co-occurrence, with a repertoire-size bias correction applied to the TCR pairs. False discovery rates were estimated in a later analysis by permuting HLA or CMV assignments 20 times. In a later analysis, co-occurring TCRs were grouped using DBSCAN, and TCRdist sequence similarity was added for clustering within HLA-allele-positive subsets. Repertoires with fewer than 30,000 or more than 120,000 public chains were left out of co-occurrence clustering, as were five repertoires with anomalous nucleotide sharing. The table comes from immuneACCESS by way of TCRdb, which keeps in-frame sequences with V and J called. Part of the clones is missing from these tables; in studies checked, under half for an unresolved V gene and the rest for unknown reasons. V and J calls and clone size are copied from that table; D and trimming were computed from the DNA. For this sample the table gives about 86,000 clones, of which about four fifths were detected only once. Roughly 14% of the sample belongs to the ten largest clones.

Sequencing was carried out using PBMCs. Here the chain combines TRBV27 and TRBJ2-5; TRBD1 might be the D gene, on 7 matching bases. The receptor was isolated from a woman in her 40s in good health and CMV-seropositive. CDR3 sequence: CASSLYAEGAEKTQYF. The DNA is TGTGCCAGCAGTTTATATGCGGAGGGGGCCGAAAAGACCCAGTACTTC.